The 27 T cell receptor beta chains listed next were all sequenced from one sample in a study of cytomegalovirus exposure and HLA in healthy donors. Primers for the PCR totalled 60 Vbeta and 13 Jbeta. Method: immunoSEQ multiplex PCR; TCRdb's copy keeps in-frame clones and lacks some. This sample has around 120,000 clones, with about 72% found just once. What was sequenced was PBMCs. Source of these receptors: a man aged 50-60 years in good health and CMV-seropositive.

A single count supports this clone. The genes are TRBV5-1 and TRBJ1-3, with D maybe TRBD1 (5 bases). The length of the CDR3 is 14 residues. V was shortened by 3 bases and J by 1 base, with 8 bases between the two germline ends. Germline-derived CDR1 and CDR2 are SGHRS and YFSETQ. The CDR3 loop reads CASSSRGSGNTIYF. For the CDR3, the DNA is TGCGCCAGCAGCTCTAGGGGTTCTGGAAACACCATATATTTT.

The J gene is TRBJ2-3, the V gene TRBV7-9, with 9 bases identical to TRBD2. V trimming: 3 bases; J trimming: 6 bases; junction bases outside the gene matches: 13. Germline CDR1 reads SEHNR; CDR2 reads FQNEAQ (reference sequence). The CDR3 sequence is 17 residues long. CDR3 coding DNA: TGTGCCAGCAGCTTGGGTGCTAATAGCGGGGGAATCGATACGCAGTATTTT. Amino acids: CASSLGANSGGIDTQYF.

V is TRBV25-1 and J is TRBJ2-5; the match to TRBD2 covers 7 bases. With V trimmed by 4 bases and J by 2 bases, 4 bases remained unmatched. The CDR3 contains 14 residues. CDR1 is MGHDK, CDR2 SYGVNS, per germline. The CDR3 loop reads CASSGAGNQETQYF. CDR3 DNA: TGTGCCAGCAGTGGAGCGGGAAATCAAGAGACCCAGTACTTC.

This clone has more than one count but fewer than ten. The V and J genes are TRBV27 and TRBJ2-1; the match to TRBD2 covers 7 bases. J lost 8 bases, V lost 7 bases, and 14 bases had no gene match. This CDR3 comprises 15 residues. Germline-derived CDR1 and CDR2 are MNHEY and SMNVEV (reference sequence). As DNA, the CDR3 is TGTGCCAGCAAACCACCCTCGGGGGGACGGCATGAGCAGTTCTTC. Translated, it gives CASKPPSGGRHEQFF.

The CDR3, as DNA: TGTGCCAGCAGCCCCCGGACAGGGGGCGATTATGGCTACACCTTC. Its protein is CASSPRTGGDYGYTF. The genes are TRBV7-3 and TRBJ1-2; 11 bases fit TRBD1. This CDR3 has 15 amino acids. V lost 5 bases and J lost 5; bases outside the gene matches: 7. Germline CDR1 is SGHTA and CDR2 is FQGTGA. Looking up the rest from reference TRBV7-3 and TRBJ1-2 gives the full variable domain: GAGVSQTPSNKVTEKGKYVELRCDPISGHTALYWYRQSLGQGPEFLIYFQGTGAADDSGLPNDRFFAVRPEGSVSTLKIQRTERGDSAVYLCASSPRTGGDYGYTFGSGTRLTVV.

The V and J genes are TRBV30 and TRBJ1-1; D uncertain. The ends were cut back, 0 bases at V and 1 base at J, with 6 bases in the middle. CDR3 length: 13 residues. Germline V CDR1 and CDR2: GTSNPN, SVGIG (reference sequence). DNA for the CDR3: TGTGCCTGGAGTGTGGCAGGGAACACTGAAGCTTTCTTT. This codes for CAWSVAGNTEAFF.

V is TRBV29-1 and J is TRBJ2-7, with 10 bases lining up with TRBD1. CDR1 is SQVTM, CDR2 ANQGSEA, per germline. V was clipped by 4 bases and J by 7 bases; unmatched bases: 10. The CDR3 runs to 14 residues. In nucleotides, the CDR3 is TGCAGCGTTGGGGCCCGGACAGGGGGGGGTGAGCAGTACTTC. Translating gives CSVGARTGGGEQYF.

The chain combines TRBV7-2 with TRBJ2-7; D call uncertain. The CDR3 is 14 amino acids. Germline V CDR1 and CDR2: SGHTA, FQGNSA. V was trimmed by 5 bases and J by 2 bases, leaving 13 bases between them. The CDR3 spells CASSLIVSTYEQYF. CDR3 DNA: TGTGCCAGCAGCCTAATAGTGTCCACCTACGAGCAGTACTTC.

This clone turned up a few times. This chain joins TRBV2 and TRBJ1-6; 7 bases match TRBD1. Looked up from germline, CDR1 is SNHLY and CDR2 is FYNNEI. V dropped 3 bases and J dropped 0; count of bases not matched to a gene: 2. The CDR3 totals 16 residues. CDR3 residues: CASSEGQSSYNSPLHF. CDR3 in DNA: TGTGCCAGCAGTGAGGGACAGAGCTCCTATAATTCACCCCTCCACTTT. Full variable domain (rest looked up from reference TRBV2 and TRBJ1-6): EPEVTQTPSHQVTQMGQEVILRCVPISNHLYFYWYRQILGQKVEFLVSFYNNEISEKSEIFDDQFSVERPDGSNFTLKIRSTKLEDSAMYFCASSEGQSSYNSPLHFGNGTRLTVT.

This clone has only a few counts. The chain employs TRBV18 and TRBJ2-2; no clear D gene. The germline CDR1 and CDR2 sequences are KGHSH and LQKENI. The CDR3 totals 14 residues. V was trimmed by 2 bases and J by 3 bases, leaving 7 bases between them. The CDR3 coding sequence is TGTGCCAGCTCACCAGCCAGGTACACCGGGGAGCTGTTTTTT. Amino acids: CASSPARYTGELFF. The variable domain in full, with the rest retrieved from reference TRBV18 and TRBJ2-2, is NAGVMQNPRHLVRRRGQEARLRCSPMKGHSHVYWYRQLPEEGLKFMVYLQKENIIDESGMPKERFSAEFPKEGPSILRIQQVVRGDSAAYFCASSPARYTGELFFGEGSRLTVL.

The V call is TRBV7-9, the J call TRBJ1-2, with 10 bases aligning to TRBD1. Trimming took 0 bases from V and 7 from J; bases not matched to a gene: 5. This CDR3 region has 15 residues. Germline CDR1 SEHNR, CDR2 FQNEAQ (reference sequence). CDR3 DNA sequence: TGTGCCAGCAGCTTAGCGATGACAGGGGGCACTGGCTACACCTTC. Residues: CASSLAMTGGTGYTF.

This chain uses TRBV5-6 with TRBJ1-1; D may be TRBD1 (6 bases). V lost 5 bases and J 1 base, leaving 18 bases between the germline ends. The CDR3 is 16 amino acids. CDR1 is SGHDT, CDR2 YYEEEE, per germline. In nucleotides, the CDR3 is TGTGCCAGCAGTTTAACCGGACAGAACCCGAACACTGAAGCTTTCTTT. This translates into CASSLTGQNPNTEAFF.

There are a few counts of this clone. V is TRBV5-1 and J is TRBJ2-5; 7 bases match TRBD2. This CDR3 contains 15 residues. V lost 0 bases, J lost 2 bases, and 4 bases stayed unmatched. CDR1 is SGHRS, CDR2 YFSETQ, per germline. The CDR3 is CASSLALGLQETQYF. Here the CDR3 DNA reads TGCGCCAGCAGCTTGGCCCTGGGACTACAAGAGACCCAGTACTTC.

The V gene is TRBV5-1, the J gene TRBJ1-4; TRBD1 matches at 10 bases. In germline, CDR1 is SGHRS, CDR2 YFSETQ. With V trimmed by 1 base and J by 3 bases, 6 bases remained unmatched. The CDR3 covers 17 residues. CDR3 loop: CASSLSGQGIANEKLFF. As DNA, the CDR3 is TGCGCCAGCAGCTTGTCGGGACAGGGGATAGCTAATGAAAAACTGTTTTTT.

The chain employs TRBV5-4 and TRBJ2-1; 10 bases are a match to TRBD2. Germline assignment: CDR1 SGHNT and CDR2 YYREEE (reference sequence). J was trimmed by 7 bases and V by 3 bases; bases with no gene match: 13. The length of the CDR3 is 17 residues. In nucleotides, the CDR3 is TGTGCCAGCAGCTCGAGGGTGGCAGCGGGAGGGCAGAATGAGCAGTTCTTC. Translated: CASSSRVAAGGQNEQFF.

The chain has TRBV7-2 and TRBJ1-1; D perhaps matches TRBD1 (6 bases). The CDR3 totals 14 residues. In germline, CDR1 is SGHTA, CDR2 FQGNSA. With 5 bases removed from V and 4 bases from J, the gap between germline ends came to 14 bases. In nucleotides, the CDR3 is TGTGCCAGCAGCACCGGGACACCGGCCACTGAAGCTTTCTTT. Translated: CASSTGTPATEAFF.

This clone was observed a few times. J is TRBJ1-6 and V is TRBV10-1; no clear D. The ends were cut back, 0 bases at V and 9 bases at J, with 12 bases in the middle. Per germline, CDR1 WNHNN and CDR2 SYGVQD (reference sequence). The CDR3 has 15 residues. CDR3 region: CASSESTGSRSPLHF. In DNA form, the CDR3 reads TGCGCCAGCAGTGAGTCCACGGGGTCGCGTTCACCCCTCCACTTT.

The chain links TRBV5-1 to TRBJ1-1; TRBD1 is a possible D gene (6 bases). V lost 5 bases and J 4 bases, leaving 15 bases between the germline ends. Germline V gives CDR1 SGHRS, CDR2 YFSETQ. This CDR3 contains 14 residues. CDR3 sequence: CASRETGVRTEAFF. The DNA of the CDR3 is TGCGCCAGCAGAGAGACAGGTGTTCGCACTGAAGCTTTCTTT.

The chain links TRBV7-9 to TRBJ1-4; 9 bases map to TRBD1. The CDR3 extends over 13 amino acids. V gave up 8 bases and J gave up 8 bases; unmatched junction bases: 6. CDR1 and CDR2 from the germline V gene are SEHNR and FQNEAQ (reference sequence). The CDR3 DNA reads as TGTGCCAGCGTGGGACAGGGCCGGGAAAAACTGTTTTTT. It encodes CASVGQGREKLFF.

This clone was seen a few times. V and J are TRBV5-1 and TRBJ2-6; D is possibly TRBD2 (5 bases). Between the trimmed V and J ends, which lost 4 bases and 0 bases, there was a span of 14 bases. Germline CDR1 SGHRS, CDR2 YFSETQ. CDR3 length: 17 amino acids. The CDR3: CASSTGSSNSGANVLTF. The DNA for the CDR3 is TGCGCCAGCAGCACGGGGAGTTCAAACTCTGGGGCCAACGTCCTGACTTTC.

This sequence joins TRBV7-3 and TRBJ2-1, with TRBD2 identical over 7 bases. Per the germline V gene, CDR1 is SGHTA and CDR2 is FQGTGA. V lost 5 bases and J lost 7; bases outside the gene matches: 8. The CDR3 length is 14 residues. CDR3 nucleotides: TGTGCCAGCAGCCTCGGGGGGAATAGGAATGAGCAGTTCTTC. Translation gives CASSLGGNRNEQFF.

The chain joins TRBV7-9 to TRBJ1-1, with 7 bases that match TRBD1. CDR1 is SEHNR, CDR2 FQNEAQ, per germline (reference sequence). V was pared by 0 bases and J by 4 bases, with 2 bases of the junction left unmatched. CDR3 size: 14 residues. Here the CDR3 reads CASSLAGGVTEAFF. Here the CDR3 DNA reads TGTGCCAGCAGCTTAGCAGGGGGCGTCACTGAAGCTTTCTTT.

The J gene is TRBJ2-1, the V gene TRBV10-3; D is possibly TRBD1 (6 bases). V was pared by 6 bases and J by 2 bases, with 14 bases between. Germline CDR1 is ENHRY and CDR2 is SYGVKD. CDR3 length: 15 residues. The CDR3 region is CAIRENRDAYNEQFF. The CDR3 coding sequence is TGTGCCATCAGAGAGAACAGGGATGCCTACAATGAGCAGTTCTTC.

The rearrangement uses TRBV29-1 and TRBJ1-2; TRBD1 is a possible D gene (6 bases). Germline CDR1 is SQVTM and CDR2 is ANQGSEA. This CDR3 has 12 residues. The CDR3, as DNA: TGCAAGGGGGGGTCACCGAACTATGGCTACACCTTC. It is translated as CKGGSPNYGYTF.

The CDR3 DNA follows: TGTGCCAGCAGTTACTCGAACGGGGGCACTGAAGCTTTCTTT. Encoded protein: CASSYSNGGTEAFF. The genes are TRBV6-5 and TRBJ1-1; D might be TRBD1 (5 bases). From germline, CDR1 is MNHEY and CDR2 SVGAGI. With 0 bases removed from V and 4 bases from J, the gap between germline ends came to 9 bases. The CDR3 length is 14 residues.

This chain connects TRBV5-1 to TRBJ2-1, with D possibly being TRBD1 (5 bases). This CDR3 is 18 amino acids long. V shed 0 bases and J shed 2 bases, with 18 bases lying between them. Germline-derived CDR1 and CDR2 are SGHRS and YFSETQ. CDR3 protein: CASSLGVGPQRPYNEQFF. For the CDR3, the DNA is TGCGCCAGCAGCTTGGGGGTGGGGCCACAGAGGCCCTACAATGAGCAGTTCTTC.

This clone was detected a few times. The chain carries TRBV5-4 and TRBJ1-6; TRBD1 is a possible D gene (5 bases). Germline CDR1 SGHNT, CDR2 YYREEE (reference sequence). Deletions cut 2 bases from V and 0 bases from J, with 12 bases between. The CDR3 covers 17 residues. CDR3 nucleotide sequence: TGTGCCAGCAGCTTTCCGCAGGGAAGCTCCTATAATTCACCCCTCCACTTT. Translated, it gives CASSFPQGSSYNSPLHF.